The T cell receptor beta chain under discussion was sequenced for a study of CD8+CD57+ T cells in acquired aplastic anemia. Genomic DNA provided the template from which TCR beta VDJ and CDR3 profiles were obtained. TCRdb re-called the reads through MiXCR, storing one row per CDR3 protein. The data hold about 190,000 distinct CDR3 sequences, with about half observed a single time. Germline loops: CDR1 MDHEN, CDR2 SYDVKM. V gave up 7 bases and J gave up 4 bases, with 14 bases separating them. This CDR3 is 14 amino acids long. There are a few counts of this clonotype. Sequencing was performed on sorted CD4+, CD8+, or CD8+CD57+ T cells (not recorded which) from PBMCs. This receptor was identified in a human donor in good health, serving as a control. The chain has TRBV28 and TRBJ2-1; perhaps TRBD1 as D (6 bases). CDR3 amino acids: CASNNPDSYNEQFF. CDR3 DNA sequence: TGTGCCAGCAACAACCCGGACAGTTACAATGAGCAGTTCTTC. Combining the CDR3 with reference TRBV28 and TRBJ2-1 gives the whole variable domain DVKVTQSSRYLVKRTGEKVFLECVQDMDHENMFWYRQDPGLGLRLIYFSYDVKMKEKGDIPEGYSVSREKKERFSLILESASTNQTSMYLCASNNPDSYNEQFFGPGTRLTVL.